This is a list of T cell receptor beta chains from one sample in a study of control samples from healthy donors and cancer patients. Produced via immunoSEQ multiplex PCR; TCRdb's table is partial and in-frame only. The table records under 200,000 clones, approximately 96% of them present only once. The sequencing input was blood. Source of these receptors: a woman in her 40s in good health. The CDR3 runs from the conserved cysteine through the conserved F or W. D genes are given only for firm matches. Clone size is given for some rows only: seen once, a few or many times, or a class if the clone is expanded.

TRBJ2-2	.	.	TRBV11-2	CASSLFFQNTGELFF	TGTGCCAGCAGCTTATTCTTTCAGAACACCGGGGAGCTGTTTTTT
TRBJ1-2	.	.	TRBV7-8	CASSLFEQGGRSGYTF	TGTGCCAGCAGCTTGTTCGAACAGGGAGGTCGTAGTGGCTACACCTTC
TRBJ1-5	.	.	TRBV6-1	CASSEVQPQHF	TGTGCCAGCAGTGAAGTTCAGCCCCAGCATTTT
TRBJ2-3	.	.	TRBV2	CASASTGISTDTQYF	TGTGCCAGCGCGTCCACCGGGATCAGCACAGATACGCAGTATTTT
TRBJ1-4	.	.	TRBV7-2	CASSLDRGAGEKLFF	TGTGCCAGCAGCTTAGATCGTGGGGCCGGTGAAAAACTGTTTTTT
TRBJ1-5	.	.	TRBV2	CASQGQTGYSNQPQHF	TGTGCCAGCCAAGGACAGACGGGATATAGCAATCAGCCCCAGCATTTT
TRBJ1-2	.	.	TRBV4-2	CASSPLGGIDYGYTF	TGTGCCAGCAGTCCCCTCGGGGGCATTGACTATGGCTACACCTTC
TRBJ1-5	.	TRBD1	TRBV27	CASSLSDRGAIQPQHF	TGTGCCAGCAGTTTATCGGACAGGGGAGCAATACAGCCCCAGCATTTT
TRBJ1-1	.	.	TRBV30	CAGTGQLVTEAFF	TGCGCCGGTACGGGGCAGTTAGTCACTGAAGCTTTCTTT
TRBJ2-6	.	.	TRBV6-6	CASGESGANVLTF	TGTGCCAGCGGGGAGTCTGGGGCCAACGTCCTGACTTTC
TRBJ1-2	.	.	TRBV14	CASSQTANYGYTF	TGTGCCAGCAGCCAAACAGCAAACTATGGCTACACCTTC
TRBJ2-5	.	TRBD1	TRBV19	CASSVSGTGSAQYF	TGTGCCAGTAGTGTCTCCGGGACAGGGAGTGCCCAGTACTTC
TRBJ2-5	.	.	TRBV7-9	CASSLDQAVETQYF	TGTGCCAGCAGCTTGGATCAGGCCGTGGAGACCCAGTACTTC
TRBJ2-7	.	TRBD1	TRBV6-5	CASSLDRVIREQYF	TGTGCCAGCAGTTTAGACAGGGTAATAAGGGAGCAGTACTTC
TRBJ2-2	.	TRBD2	TRBV18	CASSQGSGVLTGELFF	TGTGCCAGCTCACAGGGAAGCGGGGTACTCACCGGGGAGCTGTTTTTT
TRBJ2-2	.	.	TRBV5-1	CASRLTGITGELFF	TGCGCCAGCAGGTTAACGGGGATAACCGGGGAGCTGTTTTTT
TRBJ1-2	.	.	TRBV7-2	CASSLPSNYGYTF	TGTGCCAGCAGCTTACCCAGTAACTATGGCTACACCTTC
TRBJ2-1	.	.	TRBV5-1	CASSFQRGSYNEQFF	TGCGCCAGCAGCTTCCAACGGGGTTCCTACAATGAGCAGTTCTTC
TRBJ2-1	.	TRBD1	TRBV30	CAGHWTGDNEQFF	TGTGCCGGTCACTGGACAGGGGACAATGAGCAGTTCTTC
TRBJ2-7	once	.	TRBV11-2	CASSRTSKGEQYF	TGTGCCAGCAGCAGGACGTCGAAAGGCGAGCAGTACTTC
TRBJ1-1	.	.	TRBV19	CASSSGPTWGNTEAFF	TGTGCCAGTAGTTCGGGCCCGACCTGGGGGAACACTGAAGCTTTCTTT
TRBJ2-7	.	.	TRBV19	CASSRTDAQHYEQYF	TGTGCCAGTAGTCGGACGGACGCCCAGCACTACGAGCAGTACTTC
TRBJ2-2	.	.	TRBV4-3	CASSPDRDFHGELFF	TGCGCCAGCAGCCCCGACCGGGACTTTCACGGGGAGCTGTTTTTT
TRBJ1-4	.	TRBD1	TRBV6-2/TRBV6-3	CASSTGGSDPTNEKLFF	TGTGCCAGCAGCACAGGGGGGTCGGACCCGACTAATGAAAAACTGTTTTTT
TRBJ2-3	.	TRBD1	TRBV4-1	CASSRNRGSTDTQYF	TGCGCCAGCAGCCGAAACAGGGGAAGCACAGATACGCAGTATTTT
TRBJ1-4	.	.	TRBV7-2	CASSLGGAPNEKLFF	TGTGCCAGCAGCTTAGGCGGGGCCCCTAATGAAAAACTGTTTTTT